The 21 T cell receptor beta chains below were found in one sample sequenced in a study of cytomegalovirus exposure and HLA in healthy donors (dated by TCRdb to 2015 to 2018). Library preparation used the immunoSEQ multiplex PCR assay. For the multiplex PCR, a mixture combining 60 forward primers for TCR Vbeta segments and 13 reverse primers for TCR Jbeta segments was used. Entries here come from immuneACCESS through TCRdb and include only in-frame sequences with V and J called. Some clones fail to appear in such tables; in the studies checked, an unresolved V gene covers under half of the shortfall, and the cause of the remainder is unknown. The sample records over 100,000 clones, approximately 78% of which are singletons. Of the sample, approximately 1.5% is held by the ten largest clones. The sample comprised PBMCs. The receptors stem from a female donor in good health and CMV-seronegative.

The rearrangement joins TRBV11-2 to TRBJ2-7, with 12 bases lining up with TRBD2. V lost 0 bases and J lost 5; bases outside the gene matches: 2. The germline gives CDR1 SGHAT, CDR2 FQNNGV. The CDR3 runs 15 residues. DNA for the CDR3: TGTGCCAGCAGCTTAGAGCCTAGCGGGAGGGACGAGCAGTACTTC. Protein product: CASSLEPSGRDEQYF.

This sequence joins TRBV4-3 and TRBJ2-6; 8 bases map to TRBD2. Germline V gene lookup returns CDR1 LGHNA and CDR2 YSLEER. This CDR3 is built from 18 residues. With V trimmed by 8 bases and J by 2 bases, 14 bases remained unmatched. DNA for the CDR3: TGCGCCAGCTCTGAAGCCAGCGGGAGTCTCCCTGGGGCCAACGTCCTGACTTTC. Translation gives CASSEASGSLPGANVLTF.

J is TRBJ1-5 and V is TRBV6-1; D remains unclear. The CDR3 extends over 14 amino acids. CDR1 is MNHNS, CDR2 SASEGT, per germline. Deletions cut 5 bases from V and 0 bases from J, with 8 bases between. Here the CDR3 DNA reads TGTGCCAGCAGTCCGGGGAATAGCAATCAGCCCCAGCATTTT. Its protein product is CASSPGNSNQPQHF.

V is TRBV14 and J is TRBJ2-1, with 7 nucleotides matching TRBD2. After removal of 4 bases from V and 0 bases from J, the junction contained 6 bases not matched to a gene. This CDR3 has 16 amino acids. Germline V gives CDR1 SGHDN, CDR2 FVKESK. This chain's CDR3 is CASSPRGGSSYNEQFF. The DNA for the CDR3 is TGTGCCAGCAGCCCCCGGGGCGGGAGCTCCTACAATGAGCAGTTCTTC. The variable domain in full, with the rest retrieved from reference TRBV14 and TRBJ2-1, is EAGVTQFPSHSVIEKGQTVTLRCDPISGHDNLYWYRRVMGKEIKFLLHFVKESKQDESGMPNNRFLAERTGGTYSTLKVQPAELEDSGVYFCASSPRGGSSYNEQFFGPGTRLTVL.

V gene TRBV4-2 combines with J gene TRBJ2-1, with D maybe TRBD2 (7 bases). Per germline, CDR1 LGHNA and CDR2 YNFKEQ. The V end was cut by 5 bases, the J end by 8 bases, with 19 bases between. CDR3 length: 15 residues. The CDR3 loop reads CASSGGQWAGDEQFF. The DNA of the CDR3 is TGTGCCAGCAGCGGGGGGCAGTGGGCGGGAGATGAGCAGTTCTTC.

J is TRBJ2-7 and V is TRBV6-1, with D tentatively TRBD2 (5 bases). Trimming cost V 3 bases and J 3 bases, with 15 bases left between them. Looked up from germline, CDR1 is MNHNS and CDR2 is SASEGT. The CDR3 loop spans 15 amino acids. This chain's CDR3 is CASSDWTGPYYEQYF. The CDR3 nucleotides read TGTGCCAGCAGTGACTGGACTGGACCATACTACGAGCAGTACTTC.

The rearrangement joins TRBV11-2 to TRBJ2-5; 9 positions match TRBD2. This CDR3 spans 15 amino acids. Per germline, CDR1 SGHAT and CDR2 FQNNGV. With V trimmed by 5 bases and J by 3 bases, 7 bases remained unmatched. DNA of the CDR3: TGTGCCAGCAGCGCACGACTAGCGGTTAAAGAGACCCAGTACTTC. This codes for CASSARLAVKETQYF.

The rearrangement links TRBV2 to TRBJ2-7; the match to TRBD2 covers 9 bases. The germline gives CDR1 SNHLY, CDR2 FYNNEI. This CDR3 contains 13 residues. V dropped 5 bases and J dropped 2; count of bases not matched to a gene: 1. CDR3 DNA sequence: TGTGCCAGCAGTCGACTAGCGGCCTACGAGCAGTACTTC. Protein product: CASSRLAAYEQYF.

The chain uses TRBV2 and TRBJ2-5, with D perhaps TRBD2 (6 bases). The V and J ends lost 5 bases and 2 bases respectively, with 15 bases between them. The CDR3 has 15 residues. Germline V gene sequence: CDR1 SNHLY, CDR2 FYNNEI. CDR3 protein: CASSLLLADQETQYF. The CDR3 DNA is TGTGCCAGCAGTTTATTACTAGCAGATCAAGAGACCCAGTACTTC. Full variable domain (missing parts from reference TRBV2 and TRBJ2-5): EPEVTQTPSHQVTQMGQEVILRCVPISNHLYFYWYRQILGQKVEFLVSFYNNEISEKSEIFDDQFSVERPDGSNFTLKIRSTKLEDSAMYFCASSLLLADQETQYFGPGTRLLVL.

The rearrangement joins TRBV18 to TRBJ2-7, with TRBD1 matching over 8 bases. The CDR3 length is 15 residues. Germline CDR1 and CDR2: KGHSH and LQKENI. V gave up 3 bases and J gave up 3 bases; unmatched junction bases: 7. CDR3 nucleotide sequence: TGTGCCAGCTCACCGGGGACAGGAGTTCTCTACGAGCAGTACTTC. Protein sequence: CASSPGTGVLYEQYF.

The V gene is TRBV30, the J gene TRBJ1-1; 8 positions agree with TRBD1. V was pared by 2 bases and J by 4 bases, with 6 bases of the junction left unmatched. This CDR3 contains 14 residues. Germline V gives CDR1 GTSNPN, CDR2 SVGIG (reference sequence). Here the CDR3 reads CAWSPKQGGTEAFF. The CDR3 nucleotides are TGTGCCTGGAGTCCAAAACAGGGGGGCACTGAAGCTTTCTTT. The whole variable domain, remainder taken from reference TRBV30 and TRBJ1-1, is SQTIHQWPATLVQPVGSPLSLECTVEGTSNPNLYWYRQAAGRGLQLLFYSVGIGQISSEVPQNLSASRPQDRQFILSSKKLLLSDSGFYLCAWSPKQGGTEAFFGQGTRLTVV.

V gene TRBV7-2 combines with J gene TRBJ2-1; TRBD2 matches at 8 bases. This CDR3 is 16 amino acids long. V trimming: 3 bases; J trimming: 0 bases; junction bases outside the gene matches: 4. Germline V gene lookup returns CDR1 SGHTA and CDR2 FQGNSA. The CDR3 loop reads CASSFTGTSSYNEQFF. The CDR3 nucleotides are TGTGCCAGCAGCTTTACCGGGACTAGCTCCTACAATGAGCAGTTCTTC.

This chain uses TRBV29-1 with TRBJ2-3; 11 bases map to TRBD1. This CDR3 region has 14 residues. V dropped 4 bases and J dropped 3; count of bases not matched to a gene: 3. Germline V gene lookup returns CDR1 SQVTM and CDR2 ANQGSEA. CDR3 protein: CSVGDRGSTDTQYF. DNA of the CDR3: TGCAGCGTTGGGGACAGGGGGTCGACAGATACGCAGTATTTT.

This clone was found a few times. The chain uses TRBV2 and TRBJ2-1; 12 nucleotides match TRBD2. This CDR3 spans 19 amino acids. The ends lost 3 bases at V and 5 bases at J; junction bases unmatched: 14. The germline V gene has CDR1 SNHLY and CDR2 FYNNEI. CDR3 sequence: CASSERVNGLAGPNNEQFF. CDR3 in DNA: TGTGCCAGCAGTGAGAGGGTAAACGGACTAGCGGGACCCAACAATGAGCAGTTCTTC.

The chain has TRBV14 and TRBJ2-5, with a tentative D call TRBD2 (5 bases). The DNA end is a closer match to TRBJ2-7, so the J assignment may be wrong. The CDR3 is made up of 16 amino acids. Germline loops: CDR1 SGHDN, CDR2 FVKESK. For the CDR3, the DNA is TGTGCCAGCAGCCAAGATGGGTCAGGTAGCGCCTACGAGCAGTACTTC. Protein product: CASSQDGSGSAYEQYF.

Points on this clone: This sample also contains other DNA sequences that code for the same CDR3. The rearrangement links TRBV19 to TRBJ1-5; D is perhaps TRBD1 (5 bases). This CDR3 contains 12 residues. Germline lookup yields CDR1 LNHDA and CDR2 SQIVND (reference sequence). Trimming removed 9 bases from V and 3 bases from J, with 9 bases in between. The CDR3 region is CASRQFNQPQHF. The DNA for the CDR3 is TGTGCCAGCCGACAGTTCAATCAGCCCCAGCATTTT.

The J gene is TRBJ1-4, the V gene TRBV5-6; D is undetermined. Trimming cost V 1 base and J 4 bases, with 8 bases left between them. From germline, CDR1 is SGHDT and CDR2 YYEEEE. The CDR3 extends over 14 amino acids. Here the CDR3 reads CASSLRRINEKLFF. In DNA, the CDR3 is TGTGCCAGCAGCTTGAGGCGGATTAATGAAAAACTGTTTTTT. The whole variable domain, remainder taken from reference TRBV5-6 and TRBJ1-4, is DAGVTQSPTHLIKTRGQQVTLRCSPKSGHDTVSWYQQALGQGPQFIFQYYEEEERQRGNFPDRFSGHQFPNYSSELNVNALLLGDSALYLCASSLRRINEKLFFGSGTQLSVL.

This clone has more than one count but fewer than ten. The chain combines TRBV19 with TRBJ2-1; TRBD1 matches 8 bases. In germline, CDR1 is LNHDA, CDR2 SQIVND (reference sequence). The trim removed 4 bases at V and 7 bases at J, leaving 9 bases unmatched. The CDR3 is 15 amino acids. Here the CDR3 DNA reads TGTGCCAGTAGTACCGACTCCACAGGGGGTAATGAGCAGTTCTTC. Amino acid sequence: CASSTDSTGGNEQFF. Complete variable domain (other parts from reference TRBV19 and TRBJ2-1): DGGITQSPKYLFRKEGQNVTLSCEQNLNHDAMYWYRQDPGQGLRLIYYSQIVNDFQKGDIAEGYSVSREKKESFPLTVTSAQKNPTAFYLCASSTDSTGGNEQFFGPGTRLTVL.

The rearrangement links TRBV5-1 to TRBJ2-7, with unresolved D. V dropped 4 bases and J dropped 4 bases, with 6 bases sitting between them. CDR3 length: 11 amino acids. Germline CDR1 is SGHRS and CDR2 is YFSETQ. The CDR3 sequence: CASSSRYEQYF. The CDR3 nucleotides are TGCGCCAGCAGCAGCAGGTACGAGCAGTACTTC.

This clone has a handful of counts. This chain joins TRBV7-2 and TRBJ1-2, with 9 positions matching TRBD1. V shed 1 base and J 7 bases; nucleotides not matched to a gene: 4. This CDR3 is built from 14 residues. In germline, CDR1 is SGHTA, CDR2 FQGNSA. The CDR3 coding sequence is TGTGCCAGCAGCTTAGTTAAGGGACAGGGTGGCTACACCTTC. Protein product: CASSLVKGQGGYTF.

The chain joins TRBV28 to TRBJ2-4; tentative D call: TRBD1 (5 bases). V lost 7 bases and J 9 bases, leaving 22 bases between the germline ends. The CDR3 is 15 residues long. CDR1 MDHEN and CDR2 SYDVKM come from the germline V gene. The CDR3 region is CASTVGWGLQVIQYF. CDR3 nucleotide sequence: TGTGCCAGCACAGTTGGGTGGGGCCTTCAAGTCATTCAGTACTTC.